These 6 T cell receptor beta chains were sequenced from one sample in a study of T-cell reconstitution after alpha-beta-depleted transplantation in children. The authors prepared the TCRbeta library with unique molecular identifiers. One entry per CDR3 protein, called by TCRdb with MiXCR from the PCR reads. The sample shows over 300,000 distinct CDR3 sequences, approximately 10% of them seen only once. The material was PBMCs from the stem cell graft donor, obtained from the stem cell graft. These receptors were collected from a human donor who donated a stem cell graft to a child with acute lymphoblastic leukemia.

Here the CDR3 DNA reads TGTGCCAGCAGCCTCCGCCCTAGCGGGATGAACACCGGGGAGCTGTTTTTT. This codes for CASSLRPSGMNTGELFF. The chain combines TRBV7-9 with TRBJ2-2; 9 bases align to TRBD2. V lost 5 bases, J lost 1 base, and 8 bases stayed unmatched. Germline assignment: CDR1 SEHNR and CDR2 FQNEAQ (reference sequence). The CDR3 totals 17 residues.

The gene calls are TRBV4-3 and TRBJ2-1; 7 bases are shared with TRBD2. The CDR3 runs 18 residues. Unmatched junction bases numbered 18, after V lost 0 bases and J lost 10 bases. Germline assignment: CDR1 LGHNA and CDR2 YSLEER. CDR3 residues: CASSQDTDLRWVGGEQFF. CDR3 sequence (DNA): TGCGCCAGCAGCCAAGATACGGATTTAAGATGGGTCGGGGGGGAGCAGTTCTTC.

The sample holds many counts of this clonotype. CDR3 nucleotides: TGTGCCAGCAGTGAGTCGGCTAGCGCCCTGGGGGAGACCCAGTACTTC. Translation: CASSESASALGETQYF. The J gene is TRBJ2-5, the V gene TRBV2; maybe TRBD2 (6 bases). V gave up 3 bases and J gave up 5 bases, with 19 bases separating them. The CDR3 is made up of 16 amino acids. Germline V gives CDR1 SNHLY, CDR2 FYNNEI.

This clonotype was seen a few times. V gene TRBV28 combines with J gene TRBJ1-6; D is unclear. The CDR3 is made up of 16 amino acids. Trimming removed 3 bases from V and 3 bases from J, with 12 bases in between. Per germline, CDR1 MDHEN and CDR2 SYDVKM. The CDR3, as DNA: TGTGCCAGCAGTTTTAGCCATCGGGGCTATAATTCACCCCTCCACTTT. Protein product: CASSFSHRGYNSPLHF.

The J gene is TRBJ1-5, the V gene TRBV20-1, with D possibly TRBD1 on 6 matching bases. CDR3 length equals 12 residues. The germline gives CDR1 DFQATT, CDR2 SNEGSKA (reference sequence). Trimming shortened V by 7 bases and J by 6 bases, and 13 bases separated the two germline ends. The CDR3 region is CSVWGLGQPQHF. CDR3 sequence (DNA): TGCAGTGTGTGGGGGCTTGGTCAGCCCCAGCATTTT.

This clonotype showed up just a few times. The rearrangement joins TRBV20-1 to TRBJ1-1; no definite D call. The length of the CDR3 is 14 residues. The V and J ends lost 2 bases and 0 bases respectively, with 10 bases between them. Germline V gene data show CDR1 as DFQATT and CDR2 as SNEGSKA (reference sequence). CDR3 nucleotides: TGCAGTGCTAGATGGGCAGCAATGAACACTGAAGCTTTCTTT. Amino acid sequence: CSARWAAMNTEAFF.